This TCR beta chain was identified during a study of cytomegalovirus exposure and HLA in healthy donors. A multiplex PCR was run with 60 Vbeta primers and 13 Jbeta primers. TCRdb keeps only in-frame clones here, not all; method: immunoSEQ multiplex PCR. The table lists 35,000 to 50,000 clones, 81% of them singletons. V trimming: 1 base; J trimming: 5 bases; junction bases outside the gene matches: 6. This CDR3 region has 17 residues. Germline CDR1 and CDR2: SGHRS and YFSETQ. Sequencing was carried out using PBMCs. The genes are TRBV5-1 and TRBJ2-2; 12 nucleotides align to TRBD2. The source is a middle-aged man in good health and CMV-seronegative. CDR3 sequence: CASSLTPGLAGTGELFF. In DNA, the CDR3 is TGCGCCAGCAGCTTGACCCCGGGACTAGCGGGTACCGGGGAGCTGTTTTTT.